The clone carrying this TCR beta chain was observed a few times. The antigen remains undetermined. Germline V gives CDR1 LNHNV, CDR2 YYDKDF (reference sequence). CDR3 length: 15 amino acids. V shed 4 bases, J shed 2 bases, and the junction held 5 bases outside the gene matches. This sample was taken from a study of human T cells and chemical hapten exposure. Findings of the study overall: TCRs exceeding a frequency of 1 in 1000 stayed unchanged under DPC sensitization.

Sample time point: healthy volunteer bleed at 2 weeks. Unfractionated whole blood was the source of the extracted total RNA. Library construction involved attaching unique molecular identifiers to individual cDNA molecules, which allowed quantitative, reproducible TCR counting. In the source study's methods: TCRs per sample had a median of around 96,000 and ranged from roughly 20,000 to 690,600. A single record per CDR3 protein comes from TCRdb applying MiXCR to the RACE reads. The V and J calls reflect TCRdb's pipeline rather than the authors' work. The table lists over 100,000 distinct CDR3 sequences, approximately 9.5% of them singletons.

Sequencing input: whole blood. This chain links TRBV15 with TRBJ2-1, with TRBD2 matching over 7 bases. The sequence was obtained from a male donor in good health. Some clones in this sample may be carry-over from other donors' samples. CDR3 loop: CATSTKREAYNEQFF. CDR3 nucleotide sequence: TGTGCCACCAGCACGAAGCGGGAAGCCTACAATGAGCAGTTCTTC.